This T cell receptor beta chain was sequenced during a study of blood T cell repertoires in COVID-19. The overall study: Acute and convalescent COVID-19 specimens originated in the United States, Italy and Spain. Sample material is recorded as cDNA or gDNA derived from T cells, B-cell-depleted T cells, or PBMCs.

Original methodology: It was from reference gene primer amplification that nucleated cell counts were estimated. Libraries were prepared by immunoSEQ multiplex PCR; TCRdb keeps only in-frame clonotypes and omits some of them. That table furnishes V, J and clone size, whereas the DNA furnished D and trimming. The table shows approximately 200,000 clones, with about 91% occurring only once. The germline gives CDR1 SNHLY, CDR2 FYNNEI. The CDR3 extends over 13 amino acids. Trimming cost V 3 bases and J 3 bases, with 9 bases left between them. The rearrangement joins TRBV2 to TRBJ2-7; D unresolved. The TCR was taken from a woman aged 30 to 39 with acute or convalescent COVID-19. Input material: peripheral blood. CDR3 DNA sequence: TGTGCCAGCAGTGAGAGTTCGATCTACGAGCAGTACTTC. It translates to CASSESSIYEQYF.